The next 21 T cell receptor beta chains were all read from a single sample in a study of blood T cell repertoires in COVID-19. Here immunoSEQ multiplex PCR was the method, and the copy in TCRdb shows in-frame clones only, minus some. The repertoire holds some 150,000 clones, with about 85% as singletons. The sample comprised peripheral blood. These receptors all stem from a woman aged 35 to 49 with active or convalescent COVID-19.

The genes are TRBV18 and TRBJ2-7; possibly TRBD1 for D (6 bases). The CDR3 totals 15 residues. The V gene's germline CDR1 is KGHSH and CDR2 LQKENI. Trimming shortened V by 3 bases and J by 2 bases, and 14 bases separated the two germline ends. CDR3: CASSPETGLTYEQYF. DNA for the CDR3: TGTGCCAGCTCACCTGAGACAGGCCTGACCTACGAGCAGTACTTC.

V gene TRBV6-5 combines with J gene TRBJ1-1; the match to TRBD1 covers 10 bases. V lost 4 bases, J lost 1 base, and 3 bases stayed unmatched. The CDR3 totals 15 residues. The germline CDR1 and CDR2 sequences are MNHEY and SVGAGI. CDR3 sequence: CASSSRDRGNTEAFF. DNA of the CDR3: TGTGCCAGCAGTTCAAGGGACAGGGGGAACACTGAAGCTTTCTTT.

This sequence joins TRBV5-1 and TRBJ1-4; no definite D call. The germline CDR1 and CDR2 sequences are SGHRS and YFSETQ. V lost 7 bases and J 0 bases, leaving 13 bases between the germline ends. This CDR3 comprises 15 residues. The CDR3 DNA is TGCGCCAGCTCTACGGGCGGGACAACTAATGAAAAACTGTTTTTT. Its translation: CASSTGGTTNEKLFF.

CDR3 residues: CASSLDSNTEAFF. CDR3 sequence (DNA): TGTGCCAGCAGCCTAGACAGTAACACTGAAGCTTTCTTT. J is TRBJ1-1 and V is TRBV7-7, with D perhaps matching TRBD1 (5 bases). CDR1 is SSHAT and CDR2 is FNYEAQ in the germline V gene (reference sequence). The CDR3 spans 13 residues. V was trimmed by 5 bases and J by 2 bases, leaving 9 bases between them.

The chain uses TRBV7-2 and TRBJ1-5; TRBD1 might be the D (5 bases). Trimming shortened V by 4 bases and J by 1 base, and 8 bases separated the two germline ends. This CDR3 has 14 amino acids. The germline V gene has CDR1 SGHTA and CDR2 FQGNSA. CDR3 loop: CASSSKGSNQPQHF. CDR3 sequence (DNA): TGTGCCAGCAGCTCGAAGGGGAGCAATCAGCCCCAGCATTTT. Complete variable domain (other parts from reference TRBV7-2 and TRBJ1-5): GAGVSQSPSNKVTEKGKDVELRCDPISGHTALYWYRQSLGQGLEFLIYFQGNSAPDKSGLPSDRFSAERTGGSVSTLTIQRTQQEDSAVYLCASSSKGSNQPQHFGDGTRLSIL.

This clone occurred a few times. The chain carries TRBV15 and TRBJ1-1, with TRBD1 as a possible D gene (6 bases). This CDR3 spans 15 amino acids. Germline V gene data show CDR1 as LNHNV and CDR2 as YYDKDF (reference sequence). V was cut by 2 bases and J by 0 bases, with 10 bases left in between. CDR3 nucleotides: TGTGCCACCAGCAGACGGACAGCCATGAACACTGAAGCTTTCTTT. This encodes CATSRRTAMNTEAFF. Full variable domain (outside the CDR3, taken from reference TRBV15 and TRBJ1-1): DAMVIQNPRYQVTQFGKPVTLSCSQTLNHNVMYWYQQKSSQAPKLLFHYYDKDFNNEADTPDNFQSRRPNTSFCFLDIRSPGLGDTAMYLCATSRRTAMNTEAFFGQGTRLTVV.

This chain joins TRBV27 and TRBJ2-2; weak D call: TRBD1 (5 bases). The CDR3 extends over 16 amino acids. Germline lookup yields CDR1 MNHEY and CDR2 SMNVEV (reference sequence). V lost 1 base and J lost 0, with 9 bases in between. DNA of the CDR3: TGTGCCAGCAGTTTATTCAAGGGGACGAACACCGGGGAGCTGTTTTTT. Translation gives CASSLFKGTNTGELFF.

J is TRBJ2-7 and V is TRBV5-1, with D possibly matching TRBD1 (6 bases). V lost 5 bases and J 2 bases, leaving 11 bases between the germline ends. Looked up from germline, CDR1 is SGHRS and CDR2 is YFSETQ. CDR3 size: 13 residues. The CDR3 sequence: CASRWDTTYEQYF. CDR3 nucleotide sequence: TGCGCCAGCAGGTGGGACACTACCTACGAGCAGTACTTC. Using reference TRBV5-1 and TRBJ2-7 for the parts outside the CDR3, the full variable domain is KAGVTQTPRYLIKTRGQQVTLSCSPISGHRSVSWYQQTPGQGLQFLFEYFSETQRNKGNFPGRFSGRQFSNSRSEMNVSTLELGDSALYLCASRWDTTYEQYFGPGTRLTVT.

V is TRBV7-9 and J is TRBJ2-7, with 8 bases matching TRBD1. The CDR3 loop spans 14 amino acids. Looked up from germline, CDR1 is SEHNR and CDR2 is FQNEAQ (reference sequence). The trim removed 5 bases at V and 3 bases at J, leaving 6 bases unmatched. The CDR3 spells CASSTSGQVYEQYF. The DNA for the CDR3 is TGTGCCAGCAGCACCTCGGGACAGGTCTACGAGCAGTACTTC.

This clone has a single count. V gene TRBV9 combines with J gene TRBJ2-7; 9 bases match TRBD1. From germline, CDR1 is SGDLS and CDR2 YYNGEE. V was clipped by 3 bases and J by 4 bases; unmatched bases: 11. The CDR3 length is 16 residues. The CDR3 region is CASSAAPGQGTYEQYF. CDR3 DNA: TGTGCCAGCAGCGCCGCGCCGGGACAGGGTACTTACGAGCAGTACTTC.

DNA for the CDR3: TGTGCCAGCAGCCAAGGGAATCGGCAGGACTATGGCTACACCTTC. Translating gives CASSQGNRQDYGYTF. This chain connects TRBV3-1 (or the pseudogene TRBV3-2) to TRBJ1-2; D uncertain. Per the germline V gene, CDR1 is LGHDT and CDR2 is YNNKEL (reference sequence). The CDR3 is made up of 15 amino acids. V was pared by 1 base and J by 3 bases, with 12 bases between.

The count of this clone is one. V is TRBV28 and J is TRBJ1-1; TRBD1 is a possible D gene (5 bases). The CDR3 loop spans 12 amino acids. Germline CDR1 MDHEN, CDR2 SYDVKM. Trimming shortened V by 4 bases and J by 10 bases, and 13 bases separated the two germline ends. The CDR3 DNA is TGTGCCAGCAGTTCGGGGGTAGGGGTAGCTTTCTTT. It translates to CASSSGVGVAFF.

This rearrangement joins TRBV7-2 to TRBJ1-4; TRBD1 agrees at 7 bases. There are 15 residues in the CDR3. V was clipped by 3 bases and J by 5 bases; unmatched bases: 6. Looked up from germline, CDR1 is SGHTA and CDR2 is FQGNSA. CDR3 nucleotide sequence: TGTGCCAGCAGCTTCCAGACAGGGAGCAATGAAAAACTGTTTTTT. Amino acid sequence: CASSFQTGSNEKLFF.

The J gene is TRBJ2-1, the V gene TRBV6-5; 8 nucleotides align to TRBD1. The CDR3 totals 16 residues. Germline V gene sequence: CDR1 MNHEY, CDR2 SVGAGI. V lost 4 bases and J lost 2; bases outside the gene matches: 7. CDR3 amino acids: CASSSGQGNAYNEQFF. CDR3 coding DNA: TGTGCCAGCAGTTCCGGACAGGGTAACGCCTACAATGAGCAGTTCTTC.

The chain has TRBV5-1 and TRBJ1-1, with 7 bases identical to TRBD1. Germline-derived CDR1 and CDR2 are SGHRS and YFSETQ. V trimming: 0 bases; J trimming: 7 bases; junction bases outside the gene matches: 9. CDR3 size: 15 residues. CDR3 residues: CASSLGRGRADEAFF. As DNA, the CDR3 is TGCGCCAGCAGCTTGGGAAGGGGGCGCGCGGATGAAGCTTTCTTT.

The J gene is TRBJ1-6, the V gene TRBV19, with 7 bases that match TRBD1. The V gene's germline CDR1 is LNHDA and CDR2 SQIVND (reference sequence). Trimming removed 4 bases from V and 9 bases from J; junction bases left unmatched: 9. The length of the CDR3 is 15 residues. The DNA for the CDR3 is TGTGCCAGTAGTAGGACAACAGGGGTCGGTTCACCCCTCCACTTT. It encodes CASSRTTGVGSPLHF.

The chain couples TRBV12-3 or TRBV12-4 to TRBJ1-5, with a weak D call TRBD1 (5 bases). Between the trimmed V and J ends, which lost 6 bases and 3 bases, there was a span of 9 bases. The CDR3 is made up of 13 amino acids. DNA for the CDR3: TGTGCCAGCAGCGACAGTCACAATCAGCCCCAGCATTTT. Translating gives CASSDSHNQPQHF.

The V and J genes are TRBV27 and TRBJ2-1, with TRBD2 matching 7 bases. V trimming: 8 bases; J trimming: 0 bases; junction bases outside the gene matches: 7. CDR3 length: 15 amino acids. Germline CDR1 is MNHEY and CDR2 is SMNVEV (reference sequence). The CDR3 here is CASVSSGVSYNEQFF. The CDR3 region has the DNA TGTGCCAGCGTTTCTAGCGGAGTCTCCTACAATGAGCAGTTCTTC.

This clone was seen only a few times. This same CDR3 is encoded by further DNA sequences in the sample. The V gene is TRBV27, the J gene TRBJ2-7, with a weak D call TRBD1 (5 bases). The germline CDR1 and CDR2 sequences are MNHEY and SMNVEV (reference sequence). This CDR3 spans 13 amino acids. The V end lost 2 bases, the J end lost 2 bases, and 7 bases lay between the germline ends. CDR3 bases: TGTGCCAGCAGTTTAGACAGTACCTACGAGCAGTACTTC. This encodes CASSLDSTYEQYF.

This rearrangement joins TRBV20-1 to TRBJ1-1; D not certain. The CDR3 has 11 amino acids. Per the germline V gene, CDR1 is DFQATT and CDR2 is SNEGSKA (reference sequence). V lost 3 bases to trimming and J lost 5 bases, with 7 bases between them. CDR3: CSARPKTEAFF. CDR3 in DNA: TGCAGTGCTAGGCCTAAGACTGAAGCTTTCTTT.

Only a few counts were recorded for this clone. The genes are TRBV14 and TRBJ1-1, with TRBD1 as a possible D gene (5 bases). Trimming removed 0 bases from V and 3 bases from J, with 26 bases in between. CDR3 length: 20 residues. The germline V gene encodes CDR1 SGHDN and CDR2 FVKESK. The chain's CDR3 is CASSQEGGFRVNRPYTEAFF. The CDR3 DNA follows: TGTGCCAGCAGCCAAGAGGGGGGGTTCAGGGTCAACCGACCCTACACTGAAGCTTTCTTT.